The rows below give T cell receptor beta chains drawn from one sample of a study of T cell responses to AZD1222 COVID-19 vaccine. Sequenced by immunoSEQ multiplex PCR; TCRdb stores in-frame clones only, minus some. The table lists roughly 150,000 clones, roughly 92% of them singletons. Material: peripheral blood, obtained on day 0 of AZD1222 vaccination. These receptors all come from an adult in good health. The CDR3 runs from the conserved cysteine through the conserved F or W. The order of the fields is D gene, V gene, J gene, clone size, CDR3 length, CDR3 DNA, CDR3 protein. The D gene is left open where the match is weak. Clone size is given for some rows only: seen once, a few or many times, or a class if the clone is expanded.

-	TRBV5-4	TRBJ2-1	-	16	TGTGCCAGCAGCTTGGGCTCGGGGGGCATTAACAATGAGCAGTTCTTC	CASSLGSGGINNEQFF
-	TRBV28	TRBJ2-7	-	10	TGTGCCAGCGGAACCTACGAGCAGTACTTC	CASGTYEQYF
-	TRBV7-3	TRBJ2-5	once	15	TGTGCCAGCAGCTTAACAACAGCCCTTCGGGAGACCCAGTACTTC	CASSLTTALRETQYF
TRBD1	TRBV2	TRBJ1-1	-	16	TGTGCCAGCTTCGAAGCCGGGGACAGGGTGTGGACTGAAGCTTTCTTT	CASFEAGDRVWTEAFF
-	TRBV5-1	TRBJ1-3	-	14	TGCGCCAGCAGCTTCGAGACAAGTGGAAACACCATATATTTT	CASSFETSGNTIYF
-	TRBV4-3	TRBJ2-1	-	16	TGCGCCAGCAGCCAAGTACTACAGGGCTCCTACAATGAGCAGTTCTTC	CASSQVLQGSYNEQFF
-	TRBV6-4	TRBJ2-1	-	13	TGTGCCAGCAGTGACAGTATGAACAATGAGCAGTTCTTC	CASSDSMNNEQFF
-	TRBV5-1	TRBJ1-5	once	15	TGCGCCAGCAGCTCCTCAGGAGATAGCAATCAGCCCCAGCATTTT	CASSSSGDSNQPQHF
-	TRBV4-3	TRBJ1-5	-	15	TGCGCCAGCAGCCAAGATGTTATCGGATATCAGCCCCAGCATTTT	CASSQDVIGYQPQHF
TRBD2	TRBV4-3	TRBJ2-2	-	19	TGCGCCAGCAGCCAAGATGGAACCCGGACTAGCTGGGGCACCGGGGAGCTGTTTTTT	CASSQDGTRTSWGTGELFF
-	TRBV4-1	TRBJ1-2	once	15	TGCGCCAGCAGCCAAGATGTCGGGACGGCCTATGGCTACACCTTC	CASSQDVGTAYGYTF
-	TRBV27	TRBJ1-5	-	17	TGTGCCAGCAGTTTATCAGGGGTATTAAGGAGCAATCAGCCCCAGCATTTT	CASSLSGVLRSNQPQHF
TRBD1	TRBV28	TRBJ2-7	-	15	TGTGCCAGCAGTTCGGGACAGGATATGTCCTACGAGCAGTACTTC	CASSSGQDMSYEQYF
-	TRBV11-2	TRBJ1-5	-	13	TGTGCCAGCAGCTTAGTTGATAATCAGCCCCAGCATTTT	CASSLVDNQPQHF
TRBD1	TRBV6-5	TRBJ1-3	-	16	TGTGCCAGCAGTTACAGACAGGGTTCGTCTGGAAACACCATATATTTT	CASSYRQGSSGNTIYF
-	TRBV19	TRBJ1-5	once	14	TGTGCCAGTAGTCATGACTCTAGCAATCAGCCCCAGCATTTT	CASSHDSSNQPQHF
-	TRBV4-2	TRBJ2-3	-	16	TGTGCCAGCAGCCAAGGCGAGCGGGTCCGGGGGGATACGCAGTATTTT	CASSQGERVRGDTQYF
TRBD1	TRBV5-4	TRBJ2-5	-	14	TGTGCCAGCTCCCAAGGGGGCTCCCAAGAGACCCAGTACTTC	CASSQGGSQETQYF
TRBD1	TRBV28	TRBJ2-5	-	16	TGTGCCAGCAGCCGCGACTTGGACAGGGGCGTAGAGACCCAGTACTTC	CASSRDLDRGVETQYF
TRBD2	TRBV6-2/TRBV6-3	TRBJ2-7	-	14	TGTGCCAGCAGTCCCTTAGCGGGACGCTACGAGCAGTACTTC	CASSPLAGRYEQYF
TRBD2	TRBV6-4	TRBJ2-3	-	14	TGTGCCAGCATCTTGACTAGCGGGGGGGTTACGCAGTATTTT	CASILTSGGVTQYF
TRBD2	TRBV28	TRBJ2-7	once	17	TGTGCCAGCAGTGAGGCGGGAGGCCCCCCGAACTCCTACGAGCAGTACTTC	CASSEAGGPPNSYEQYF
-	TRBV5-5	TRBJ2-7	-	12	TGTGCCAGCAGCTTGGCACGGGAAGAGCAGTACTTC	CASSLAREEQYF
-	TRBV18	TRBJ2-2	-	17	TGTGCCAGCTCACCACCAAATAGGGCCGCGAACACCGGGGAGCTGTTTTTT	CASSPPNRAANTGELFF
-	TRBV18	TRBJ1-2	-	13	TGTGCCAGTTCAATCGACGGAATCTATGGCTACACCTTC	CASSIDGIYGYTF
-	TRBV27	TRBJ1-2	-	15	TGTGCCAGCAGCCTGGCCGGGGGAACTAACTATGGCTACACCTTC	CASSLAGGTNYGYTF
TRBD1	TRBV7-9	TRBJ1-2	-	14	TGTGCCAGCAGTATTGGACAGGGGGTGTCTGGCTACACCTTC	CASSIGQGVSGYTF
-	TRBV2	TRBJ1-2	-	14	TGTGCCAGCAGTGAAAGGCTGACAGTCGATGGCTACACCTTC	CASSERLTVDGYTF